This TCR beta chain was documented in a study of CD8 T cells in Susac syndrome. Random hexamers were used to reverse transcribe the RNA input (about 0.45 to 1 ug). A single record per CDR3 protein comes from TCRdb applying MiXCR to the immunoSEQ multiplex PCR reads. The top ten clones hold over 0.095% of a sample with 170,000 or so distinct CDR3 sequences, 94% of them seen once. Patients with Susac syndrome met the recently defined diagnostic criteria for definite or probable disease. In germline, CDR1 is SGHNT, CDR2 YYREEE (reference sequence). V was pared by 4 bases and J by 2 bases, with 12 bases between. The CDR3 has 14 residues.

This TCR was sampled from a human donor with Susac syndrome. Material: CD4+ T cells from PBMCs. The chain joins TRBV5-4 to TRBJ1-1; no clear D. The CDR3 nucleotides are TGTGCCAGCAGCCCCCTGGTACACAACACTGAAGCTTTCTTT. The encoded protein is CASSPLVHNTEAFF. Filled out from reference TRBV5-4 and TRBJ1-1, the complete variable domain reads ETGVTQSPTHLIKTRGQQVTLRCSSQSGHNTVSWYQQALGQGPQFIFQYYREEENGRGNFPPRFSGLQFPNYSSELNVNALELDDSALYLCASSPLVHNTEAFFGQGTRLTVV.